Sequencing of this T cell receptor (beta chain) was carried out in a study of cytomegalovirus exposure and HLA in healthy donors. Overall study context: Falling in the Caucasian-associated ancestry cluster were approximately 84% of about 400 genotyped donors. The study, taken as a whole, reports: Some V segments (TRBV6-2 and TRBV6-3 among them) were excluded as indistinguishable. In a later analysis, at a false discovery rate of 0.05, 17,000 or so TCR beta sequences matched HLA alleles.

PCR primers comprised 60 Vbeta and 13 Jbeta primers. The assay was immunoSEQ multiplex PCR, and TCRdb's table has in-frame clones only and misses some. The sample includes some 120,000 clones, around 67% seen only once; the top ten take 2.1%. Only a few counts were recorded for this clone. Antigen: not known. Germline V gene data show CDR1 as GTSNPN and CDR2 as SVGIG (reference sequence). The CDR3 is made up of 16 amino acids. Trimming stripped 5 bases from V and 3 bases from J, with 21 bases between. Nominal health characterized the donors when sampled, though unrecorded immune exposures were likely. The genes are TRBV30 and TRBJ2-3; TRBD1 is a possible D gene (5 bases). The sample comprised PBMCs. The sequence was obtained from a woman in her forties in good health and CMV-seropositive. The CDR3 spells CAWETGPASGTDTQYF. The CDR3, as DNA: TGTGCCTGGGAGACCGGGCCCGCGTCAGGGACAGATACGCAGTATTTT.